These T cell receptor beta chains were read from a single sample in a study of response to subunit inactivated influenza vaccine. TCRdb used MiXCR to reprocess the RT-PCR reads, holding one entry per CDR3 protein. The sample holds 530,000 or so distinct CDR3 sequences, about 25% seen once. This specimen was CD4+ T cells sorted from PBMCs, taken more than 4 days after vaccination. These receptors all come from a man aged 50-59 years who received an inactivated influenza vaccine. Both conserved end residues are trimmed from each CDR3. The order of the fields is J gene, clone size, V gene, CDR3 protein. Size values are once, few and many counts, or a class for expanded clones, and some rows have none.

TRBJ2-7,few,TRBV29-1,SVDSSNGEREQY
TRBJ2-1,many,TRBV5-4,ASSRGQGRGEQF
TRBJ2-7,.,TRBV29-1,SGGGTGYEQY
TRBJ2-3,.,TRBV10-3,ATETDTDTQY
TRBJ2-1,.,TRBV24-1,ATEISGGAQNEQF
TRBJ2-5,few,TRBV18,ASSPYGPEGTQY
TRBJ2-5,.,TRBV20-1,SASRVAQETQY
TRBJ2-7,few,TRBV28,ASSARPSYEQY
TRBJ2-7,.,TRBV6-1,AHQRAVIIYEQY
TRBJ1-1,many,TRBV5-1,ASSLAGQNTEAF
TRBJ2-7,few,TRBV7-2,ASSLAGQGIYEQY
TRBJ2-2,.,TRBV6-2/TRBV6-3,ASTRGARTGELF
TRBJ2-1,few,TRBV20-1,SAQTSERSHEQF
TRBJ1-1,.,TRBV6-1,ASRLRQGAIRTDTEAF
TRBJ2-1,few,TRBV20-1,SASTSGSFYNEQF
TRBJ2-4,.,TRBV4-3,ASSQDFTSGKRNIQY
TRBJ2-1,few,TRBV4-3,ASSQDVPGLAGRDEQF
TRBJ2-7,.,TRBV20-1,SARVGNYQTPYEQY
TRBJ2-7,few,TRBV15,ATSTETSYEQY
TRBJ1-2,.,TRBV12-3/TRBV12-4,ASSLNRDGYT
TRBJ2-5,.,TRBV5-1,ASTFSGETQY
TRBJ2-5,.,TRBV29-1,SVVEGTQY
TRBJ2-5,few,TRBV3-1,ASTRRGRQETQY
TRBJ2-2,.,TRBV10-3,AISDLTKPGSNTGELF
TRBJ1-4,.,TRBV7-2,ASSSQGSGGEKLF
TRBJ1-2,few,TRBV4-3,ASSQDGRQGTYYGYT
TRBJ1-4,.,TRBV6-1,ASSATGVYTTNEKLF
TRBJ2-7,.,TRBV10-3,AISGVSGNGYEQY
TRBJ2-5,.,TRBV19,ASSMPPGLWY
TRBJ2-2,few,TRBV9,ASSPRTGFVGELF
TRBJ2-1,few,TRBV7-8,ASSTRDLSNEQF
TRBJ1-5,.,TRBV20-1,SASLGSGSQPQH
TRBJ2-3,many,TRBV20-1,SARDQGLASDTQY
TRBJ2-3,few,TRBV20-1,SARGGVSTDTQY
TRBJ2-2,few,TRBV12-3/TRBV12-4,ASSRTTSAAGELF
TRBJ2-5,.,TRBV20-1,SARTYTGGQETQY
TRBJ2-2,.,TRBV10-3,AITMGSGQKSNTGELF
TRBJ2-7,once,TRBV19,ASSIGRTGAGEQY
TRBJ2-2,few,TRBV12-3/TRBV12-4,ASSLLASGSGELF
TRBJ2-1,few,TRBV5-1,ASSRTSGISYNEQF
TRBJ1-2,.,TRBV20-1,SATGIDGYT
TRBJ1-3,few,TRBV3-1,ASSQAGVTGNTIY
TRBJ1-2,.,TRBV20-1,SARDIQGNYGYT
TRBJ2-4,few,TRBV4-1,ASSQGGQGNIQY
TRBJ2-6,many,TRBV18,ASSPGSGANVLT
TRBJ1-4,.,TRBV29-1,SVAGGEKLF
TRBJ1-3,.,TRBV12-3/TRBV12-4,ASSFGGQGNTIY
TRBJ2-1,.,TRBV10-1,ASSEVISGGYNEQF
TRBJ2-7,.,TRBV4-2,ASSQAKGHEQY
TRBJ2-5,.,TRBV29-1,SVEVSGGYQETQY
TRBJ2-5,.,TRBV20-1,SATLKGTQY
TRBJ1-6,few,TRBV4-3,ASSQDRTGALGPLH
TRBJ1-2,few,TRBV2,ARSGQELNYGYT
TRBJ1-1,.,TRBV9,ASSVDEGNTEAF
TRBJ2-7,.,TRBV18,ASSPGQGATYEQY
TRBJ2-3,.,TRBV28,ASSLNPRKTDTQY
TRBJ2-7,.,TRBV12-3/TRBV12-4,ASRKSYEQY